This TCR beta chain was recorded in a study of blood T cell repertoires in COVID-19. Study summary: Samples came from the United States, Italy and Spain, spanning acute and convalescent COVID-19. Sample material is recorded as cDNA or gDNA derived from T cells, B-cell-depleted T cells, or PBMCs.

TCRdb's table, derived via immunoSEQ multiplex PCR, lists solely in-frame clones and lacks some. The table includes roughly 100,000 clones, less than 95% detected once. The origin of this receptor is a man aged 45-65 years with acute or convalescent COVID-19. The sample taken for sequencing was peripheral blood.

The CDR3 sequence: CASSFQGAQGNTIYF. The CDR3 nucleotides read TGTGCCAGCAGCTTTCAGGGGGCGCAAGGAAACACCATATATTTT. J is TRBJ1-3 and V is TRBV5-4; 8 bases align to TRBD1. Germline trimming cut 2 bases from V and 4 bases from J; bases unmatched to any gene: 5. There are 15 residues in the CDR3. Germline loops: CDR1 SGHNT, CDR2 YYREEE (reference sequence). Full variable domain (remainder filled in from reference TRBV5-4 and TRBJ1-3): ETGVTQSPTHLIKTRGQQVTLRCSSQSGHNTVSWYQQALGQGPQFIFQYYREEENGRGNFPPRFSGLQFPNYSSELNVNALELDDSALYLCASSFQGAQGNTIYFGEGSWLTVV.